The present T cell receptor (beta chain) was sequenced within a study of T cell responses to AZD1222 COVID-19 vaccine. The study's findings and limits: Once two AZD1222 doses were given, Spike-specific TCR breadth and depth went up. Clonal diversity may have been underestimated in mostly white British donors. Unmutated regions of variants are reportedly targeted by nearly half of spike-specific TCRs.

This CDR3 comprises 14 residues. The ends were cut back, 5 bases at V and 6 bases at J, with 17 bases in the middle. CDR1 is MNHEY, CDR2 SMNVEV, per germline (reference sequence). The table came from immunoSEQ multiplex PCR; TCRdb's copy has only in-frame clones and leaves some out. The sample holds 65,000 to 95,000 clones, roughly nine tenths seen once. Note on this clone: What it recognizes is unknown.

The rearrangement uses TRBV27 and TRBJ2-7; D is possibly TRBD1 (5 bases). The starting material was peripheral blood, obtained on day 0 of MenACWY control vaccination. The receptor was isolated from an adult in good health. The CDR3 nucleotides are TGTGCCAGCAGTCCAGATAGAAGGGGTTCCGAGCAGTACTTC. It is translated as CASSPDRRGSEQYF.